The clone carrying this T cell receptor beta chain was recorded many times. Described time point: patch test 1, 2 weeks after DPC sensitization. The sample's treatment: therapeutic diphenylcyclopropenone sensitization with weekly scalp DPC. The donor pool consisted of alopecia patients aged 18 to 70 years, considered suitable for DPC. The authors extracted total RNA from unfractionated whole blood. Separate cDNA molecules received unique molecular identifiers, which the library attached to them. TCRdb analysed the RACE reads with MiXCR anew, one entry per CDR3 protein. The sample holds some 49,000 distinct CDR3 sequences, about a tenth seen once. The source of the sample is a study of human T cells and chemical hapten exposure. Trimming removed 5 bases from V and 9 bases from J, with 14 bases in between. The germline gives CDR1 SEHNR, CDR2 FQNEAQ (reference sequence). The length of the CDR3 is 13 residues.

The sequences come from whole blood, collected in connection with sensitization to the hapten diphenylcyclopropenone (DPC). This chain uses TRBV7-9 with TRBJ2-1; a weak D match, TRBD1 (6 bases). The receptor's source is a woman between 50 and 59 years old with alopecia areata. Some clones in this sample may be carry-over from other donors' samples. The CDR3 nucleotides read TGTGCCAGCAGCCAGGGGCTGGGGAGTGAGCAGTTCTTC. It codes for CASSQGLGSEQFF.